A selection of T cell receptor beta chains follows, all from one sample in a study of identical twins. Via MiXCR, TCRdb re-called the 5' RACE reads, giving one row per CDR3 protein. Here the sample spans roughly 700,000 distinct CDR3 sequences, less than 10% being singletons. These same records also appear under a second study, on yellow fever vaccine responses in identical twins.

Sequencing was performed on PBMCs. These receptors were collected from a woman aged 18-29 years in good health. The CDR3 runs from the conserved cysteine through the conserved F or W. The D gene is left open where the match is weak. Clone size is not always given. Where it is, it says once, few, many or a class for expanded clones.

abundance,d_gene,j_gene,v_gene,CDR3nt,CDR3aa
-,-,TRBJ2-1,TRBV5-1,TGCGCCAGCAGCCCGAACGGCCCGGGCCTGGCCTTGCAGTTCTTC,CASSPNGPGLALQFF
few,-,TRBJ2-7,TRBV5-1,TGCGCCAGCAGCTTAACGTGGGACGGTAAATACGAGCAGTACTTC,CASSLTWDGKYEQYF
many,TRBD1,TRBJ1-1,TRBV3-1,TGTGCCAGCAGCTTAACAGGGGTGGATGAAGCTTTCTTT,CASSLTGVDEAFF
few,-,TRBJ2-3,TRBV10-3,TGTGCCATCAGTTTAAAGGGGAGTAGCACAGATACGCAGTATTTT,CAISLKGSSTDTQYF
-,TRBD2,TRBJ2-1,TRBV20-1,TGCAGTGCACCACTAGCGGGGGGGATATACAATGAGCAGTTCTTC,CSAPLAGGIYNEQFF
many,TRBD2,TRBJ2-3,TRBV7-9,TGTGCCAGCAGCACGGGACTAGAGCTGAGCACAGATACGCAGTATTTT,CASSTGLELSTDTQYF
many,-,TRBJ2-1,TRBV20-1,TGCAGTGCATCGAATCCCCGGGACCGGCGCAATGAGCAGTTCTTC,CSASNPRDRRNEQFF
few,TRBD1,TRBJ2-2,TRBV6-1,TGTGCCAGCACCAAGACAGGGGCCGGGGAGCTGTTTTTT,CASTKTGAGELFF
many,-,TRBJ2-7,TRBV11-2,TGTGCCAGCAGCTTAGGGGCAAGGGATCCGGCCTACGAGCAGTACTTC,CASSLGARDPAYEQYF
-,-,TRBJ1-2,TRBV20-1,TGCAGTGCTAGAGATCTAGGGGGGGGAGGCTACACCTTC,CSARDLGGGGYTF
few,TRBD2,TRBJ2-1,TRBV14,TGTGCCAGCAGCAAGACTAGCGGGGCGTTATACAATGAGCAGTTCTTC,CASSKTSGALYNEQFF
-,TRBD1,TRBJ1-1,TRBV6-5,TGTGCCAGCAGTTACTCAAGGGACAGCGCGCCGTCGGCTTTCTTT,CASSYSRDSAPSAFF
many,-,TRBJ1-2,TRBV4-2,TGTGCCAGCAGCCAAGATTTCGGCAGGGAGGACTATGGCTACACCTTC,CASSQDFGREDYGYTF
few,-,TRBJ2-3,TRBV29-1,TGCAGCGTTGTAGGGCATTTTAACACAGATACGCAGTATTTT,CSVVGHFNTDTQYF
few,-,TRBJ2-1,TRBV28,TGTGCCAGCACCCCGGACGGCAATGAGCAGTTCTTC,CASTPDGNEQFF
-,TRBD2,TRBJ2-1,TRBV7-9,TGTGCCAGCAGCTTAACACTAGCGGGAGGGCGGAATGAGCAGTTCTTC,CASSLTLAGGRNEQFF
few,-,TRBJ2-7,TRBV28,TGTGCCAGCCTCCCCCTGATGGGGGGCCCTACCTACGAGCAGTACTTC,CASLPLMGGPTYEQYF
-,-,TRBJ1-1,TRBV5-4,TGTGCCAGCAGCTTGGGGCGCAGGGGCGGCCCCTATGAAGCTTTCTTT,CASSLGRRGGPYEAFF
-,TRBD2,TRBJ2-7,TRBV4-2,TGTGCCAGCAGCGTCCTCGGGGGGGCCTTTGACGAGCAGTACTTC,CASSVLGGAFDEQYF
few,-,TRBJ2-7,TRBV11-2,TGTGCCAGCAGCTTAGATTGGACGTCCTACGAGCAGTACTTC,CASSLDWTSYEQYF
-,-,TRBJ2-2,TRBV11-2,TGTGCCAGCAGCGACTACGGGGGGGAGCTGTTTTTT,CASSDYGGELFF
many,-,TRBJ1-1,TRBV12-3/TRBV12-4,TGTGCCAGCAGTACAGGAGCGGGCACTGAAGCTTTCTTT,CASSTGAGTEAFF
-,-,TRBJ1-5,TRBV6-6,TGTGCCAGCAGTTACGCAGGCAATCAGCCCCAGCATTTT,CASSYAGNQPQHF
-,-,TRBJ2-7,TRBV29-1,TGCAGCGTTGAATTTGCGGGCGCCTACGAGCAGTACTTC,CSVEFAGAYEQYF
-,TRBD1,TRBJ1-1,TRBV28,TGTGCCAGCAGTAAACAGGGAGGGGGCTGGGAAGCTTTCTTT,CASSKQGGGWEAFF
few,-,TRBJ1-5,TRBV12-3/TRBV12-4,TGTGCCAGCAGTTTAACAGAGGGGGGCCAGCCCCAGCATTTT,CASSLTEGGQPQHF
-,-,TRBJ2-7,TRBV11-2,TGTGCCAGCAGCACGCATACGTCGGACTCATTTTCCTACGAGCAGTACTTC,CASSTHTSDSFSYEQYF
many,TRBD1,TRBJ2-5,TRBV6-5,TGTGCCAGCAGTTACATGACAGGGATTCAAGAGACCCAGTACTTC,CASSYMTGIQETQYF
-,-,TRBJ2-1,TRBV15,TGTGCCACCAGCCCCCGGGCTCGCAATGAGCAGTTCTTC,CATSPRARNEQFF
-,-,TRBJ2-3,TRBV7-2,TGTGCCAGCAGCTTATCCGGGTGGGCAGATACGCAGTATTTT,CASSLSGWADTQYF
few,TRBD2,TRBJ2-3,TRBV12-3/TRBV12-4,TGTGCCAGCAGTACCGGGATAGCGGGGGGCACAGATACGCAGTATTTT,CASSTGIAGGTDTQYF
-,-,TRBJ2-1,TRBV30,TGTGCCTGGACCATGAGAACGGGGACCTACAATGAGCAGTTCTTC,CAWTMRTGTYNEQFF
few,TRBD2,TRBJ2-5,TRBV27,TGTGCCAGCAGTATCTTTAGCGGGTCCTTACAAGAGACCCAGTACTTC,CASSIFSGSLQETQYF
-,-,TRBJ2-7,TRBV20-1,TGCAGCGGAGGGGGGTTAAGCTACGAGCAGTACTTC,CSGGGLSYEQYF
few,TRBD2,TRBJ2-3,TRBV7-2,TGTGCCAGCAGCTTCCCAGCGACTAGCCCGACAGATACGCAGTATTTT,CASSFPATSPTDTQYF
few,TRBD2,TRBJ2-1,TRBV7-9,TGTGCCAGCAGCCCAAATTTGCGGGAGGGGAAAAATGAGCAGTTCTTC,CASSPNLREGKNEQFF
few,TRBD2,TRBJ2-3,TRBV18,TGTGCCAGCTCACCTGGGGGGACTAATGAGGATACGCAGTATTTT,CASSPGGTNEDTQYF
-,-,TRBJ2-3,TRBV7-8,TGTGCCAGCAGCCGCCGACTAAACACAGATACGCAGTATTTT,CASSRRLNTDTQYF
many,TRBD1,TRBJ2-7,TRBV7-9,TGTGCCAGCGCCCGGACAGGGCTTTACGAGCAGTACTTC,CASARTGLYEQYF
-,TRBD2,TRBJ2-7,TRBV12-3/TRBV12-4,TGTGCCAGCAGTTTCGGCGGGGGTCGAGACTACGAGCAGTACTTC,CASSFGGGRDYEQYF
many,-,TRBJ2-1,TRBV7-9,TGTGCCAGCAGCTTAGGACTATCGTTATACAATGAGCAGTTCTTC,CASSLGLSLYNEQFF
many,TRBD1,TRBJ2-1,TRBV5-5,TGTGCCAGCAGCTCGGAACCGGGACAGGGAAGGTGGCAGTTCTTC,CASSSEPGQGRWQFF
once,-,TRBJ2-3,TRBV20-1,TGCAGTGCGGTCGACGTATCTAGCACAGATACGCAGTATTTT,CSAVDVSSTDTQYF
few,TRBD2,TRBJ2-5,TRBV11-2,TGTGCCAGCAGCTTAGGACTAGCGGGGGGGAACCAAGAGACCCAGTACTTC,CASSLGLAGGNQETQYF
few,TRBD2,TRBJ2-1,TRBV15,TGTGCCACCAGCAGACTTCCTAGCGGGAGGACTTACAATGAGCAGTTCTTC,CATSRLPSGRTYNEQFF